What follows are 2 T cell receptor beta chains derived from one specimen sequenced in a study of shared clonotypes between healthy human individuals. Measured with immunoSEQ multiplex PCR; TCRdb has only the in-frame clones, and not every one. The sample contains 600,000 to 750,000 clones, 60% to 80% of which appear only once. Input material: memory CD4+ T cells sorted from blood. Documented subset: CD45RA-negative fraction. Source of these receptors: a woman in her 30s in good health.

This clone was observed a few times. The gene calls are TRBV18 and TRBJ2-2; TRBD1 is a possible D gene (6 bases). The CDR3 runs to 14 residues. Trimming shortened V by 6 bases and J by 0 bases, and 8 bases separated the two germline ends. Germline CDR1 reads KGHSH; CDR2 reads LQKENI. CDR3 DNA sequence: TGTGCCAGCTCCCGGGACACGAACACCGGGGAGCTGTTTTTT. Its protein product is CASSRDTNTGELFF.

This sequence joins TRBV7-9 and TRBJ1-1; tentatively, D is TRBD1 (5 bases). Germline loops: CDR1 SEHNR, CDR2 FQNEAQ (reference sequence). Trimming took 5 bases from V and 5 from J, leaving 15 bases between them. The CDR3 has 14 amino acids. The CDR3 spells CASSQLQARTEAFF. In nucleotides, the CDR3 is TGTGCCAGCAGCCAGCTACAGGCTAGAACTGAAGCTTTCTTT.